This paragraph reports one TCR beta chain. This CDR3 region has 16 residues. The V end lost 0 bases, the J end lost 7 bases, and 13 bases lay between the germline ends. CDR1 is LGHNA and CDR2 is YSLEER in the germline V gene. Only in-frame clones appear in the TCRdb table, and some are missing; sequencing was by immunoSEQ multiplex PCR. The sample contains about 130,000 clones, about 92% of which appear only once. The data derive from a study of T cell responses to AZD1222 COVID-19 vaccine. This sequence was found in an adult in good health. Here the sequenced sample was peripheral blood, taken on day 0 of AZD1222 vaccination. V gene TRBV4-3 combines with J gene TRBJ1-6; TRBD1 is a possible D gene (5 bases). CDR3 protein: CASSQERQSPNSPLHF. Here the CDR3 DNA reads TGCGCCAGCAGCCAAGAGCGACAGAGCCCCAATTCACCCCTCCACTTT.